This TCR beta chain is from a study of control samples from healthy donors and cancer patients (dated by TCRdb to between 2020 and 2021). Here V drops 0 bases and J drops 4 bases, and the junction holds 6 bases not matched to any gene. The CDR3 runs 17 residues from the cysteine to the phenylalanine. This entry keeps only the CDR3 DNA: 51 bases, framed from base 1. The germline V gene sets CDR1 to SGDLS and CDR2 to YYNGEE. For this clone: Its antigen target is currently unknown. Base qualities are missing; no much larger clone stands one base away.

Libraries were made using the immunoSEQ multiplex PCR assay. In TCRdb, the immuneACCESS table is reduced to in-frame sequences with V and J assigned. These tables do not hold every clone; where another copy was compared, an unresolved V gene accounts for under half, and the others remain unexplained. This sample is represented by around 93,000 clones; more than 90% of them were singletons. Less than 3.5% of the sample is held by the ten biggest clonotypes. The sample taken for sequencing was blood. The sequence links TRBV9 to TRBJ2-1; TRBD1 aligns with 11 central bases. This sequence was found in a human donor in good health. The donor label of this sample is uncertain. This receptor has the CDR3 CASSVAGGTGGYNEQFF. The sequenced DNA: TGTGCCAGCAGCGTAGCTGGGGGGACAGGGGGTTACAATGAGCAGTTCTTC.